This T cell receptor beta chain was captured in a study of blood T cell repertoires in COVID-19. Across the whole study: Samples came from the United States, Italy and Spain, spanning acute and convalescent COVID-19. Sources were T cells, B-cell-depleted T cells, or PBMCs; the material itself was cDNA or gDNA.

Authors' processing steps: Amplification of reference gene primers was used by the study to estimate nucleated cell counts. Using immunoSEQ multiplex PCR, the repertoire was profiled, and TCRdb retains in-frame clones only, with some absent. V and J calls and clone size come straight from that table; D and trimming were deduced from the DNA. The sample carries about 47,000 clones, approximately 85% recorded once. CDR3 length: 14 residues. From germline, CDR1 is MNHNS and CDR2 SASEGT. Trimming left V 2 bases short and J 2 bases short, with 4 bases between. This clone was observed a few times. The rearrangement uses TRBV6-1 and TRBJ1-6, with no clear D. Sequencing was carried out using peripheral blood. The TCR comes from a man in his fifties with active COVID-19. The CDR3 protein is CASSEQAYNSPLHF. CDR3 in DNA: TGTGCCAGCAGTGAACAGGCCTATAATTCACCCCTCCACTTT.